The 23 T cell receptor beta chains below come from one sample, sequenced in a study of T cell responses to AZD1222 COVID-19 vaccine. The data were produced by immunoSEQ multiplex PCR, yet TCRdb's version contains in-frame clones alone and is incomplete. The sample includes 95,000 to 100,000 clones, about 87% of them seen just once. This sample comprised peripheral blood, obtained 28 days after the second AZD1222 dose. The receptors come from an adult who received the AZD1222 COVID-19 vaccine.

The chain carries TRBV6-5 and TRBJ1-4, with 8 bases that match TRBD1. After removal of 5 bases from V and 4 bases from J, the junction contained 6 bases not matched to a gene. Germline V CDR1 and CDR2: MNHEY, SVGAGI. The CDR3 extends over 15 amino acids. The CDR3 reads CASSKLQGVNEKLFF. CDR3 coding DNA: TGTGCCAGCAGTAAACTACAGGGGGTTAATGAAAAACTGTTTTTT.

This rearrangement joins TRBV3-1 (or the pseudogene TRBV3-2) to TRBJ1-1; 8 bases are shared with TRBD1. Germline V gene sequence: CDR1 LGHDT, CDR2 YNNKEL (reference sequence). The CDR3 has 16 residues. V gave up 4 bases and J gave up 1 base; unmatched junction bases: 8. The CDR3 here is CASSLTGGTGNTEAFF. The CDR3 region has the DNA TGTGCCAGCAGCCTAACCGGGGGGACAGGGAACACTGAAGCTTTCTTT.

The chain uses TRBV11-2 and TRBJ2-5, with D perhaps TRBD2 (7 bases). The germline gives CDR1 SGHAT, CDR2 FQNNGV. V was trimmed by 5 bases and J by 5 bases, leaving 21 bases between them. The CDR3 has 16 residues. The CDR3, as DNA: TGTGCCAGCAGCCCAGGGGTAGCGGGTCCAGGGGAGACCCAGTACTTC. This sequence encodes CASSPGVAGPGETQYF. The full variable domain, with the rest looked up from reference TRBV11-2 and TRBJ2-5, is EAGVAQSPRYKIIEKRQSVAFWCNPISGHATLYWYQQILGQGPKLLIQFQNNGVVDDSQLPKDRFSAERLKGVDSTLKIQPAKLEDSAVYLCASSPGVAGPGETQYFGPGTRLLVL.

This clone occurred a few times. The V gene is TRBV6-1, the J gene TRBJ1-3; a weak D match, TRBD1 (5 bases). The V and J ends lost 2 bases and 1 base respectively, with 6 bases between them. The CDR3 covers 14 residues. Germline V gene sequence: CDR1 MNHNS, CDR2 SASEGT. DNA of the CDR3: TGTGCCAGCAGTGAATGGGGGTCTGGAAACACCATATATTTT. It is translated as CASSEWGSGNTIYF.

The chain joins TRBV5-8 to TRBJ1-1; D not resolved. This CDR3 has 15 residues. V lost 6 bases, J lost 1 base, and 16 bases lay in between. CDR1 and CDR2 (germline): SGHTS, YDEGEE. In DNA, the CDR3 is TGTGCCAGCACCCTTAATTGGGAGGGGAACACTGAAGCTTTCTTT. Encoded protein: CASTLNWEGNTEAFF.

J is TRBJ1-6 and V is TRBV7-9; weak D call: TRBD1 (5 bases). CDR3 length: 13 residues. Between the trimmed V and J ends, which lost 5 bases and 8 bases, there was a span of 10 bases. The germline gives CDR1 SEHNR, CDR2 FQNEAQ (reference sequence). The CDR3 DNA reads TGTGCCAGCAGCATCATAGGGGATTCACCCCTCCACTTT. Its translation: CASSIIGDSPLHF.

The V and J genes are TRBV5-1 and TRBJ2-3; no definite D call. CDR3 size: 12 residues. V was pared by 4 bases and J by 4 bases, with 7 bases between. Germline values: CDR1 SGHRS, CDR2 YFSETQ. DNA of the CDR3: TGCGCCAGCAGCAATTGGGCAGATACGCAGTATTTT. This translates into CASSNWADTQYF.

The CDR3 spells CASSLGTGHPYEQYF. The CDR3 DNA reads TGTGCCAGCAGCCTCGGGACAGGACACCCCTACGAGCAGTACTTC. The J gene is TRBJ2-7, the V gene TRBV7-8; 8 bases line up with TRBD1. Losses at the gene ends were 5 bases for V and 2 bases for J; bases not matched to a gene: 8. Germline V CDR1 and CDR2: SGHVS, FQNEAQ. The CDR3 sequence is 15 residues long.

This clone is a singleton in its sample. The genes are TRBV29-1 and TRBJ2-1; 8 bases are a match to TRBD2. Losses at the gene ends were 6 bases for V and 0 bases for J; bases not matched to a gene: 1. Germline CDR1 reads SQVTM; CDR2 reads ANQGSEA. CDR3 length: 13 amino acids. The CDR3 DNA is TGCAGCGTAGGGACTAGCTCCTACAATGAGCAGTTCTTC. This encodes CSVGTSSYNEQFF.

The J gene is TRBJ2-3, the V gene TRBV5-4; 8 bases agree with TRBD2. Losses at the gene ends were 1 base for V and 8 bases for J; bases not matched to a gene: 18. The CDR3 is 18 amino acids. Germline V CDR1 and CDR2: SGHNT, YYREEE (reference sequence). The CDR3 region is CASSLRKGRGGRAATQYF. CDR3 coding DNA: TGTGCCAGCAGCTTGCGGAAGGGTCGCGGGGGGAGGGCGGCTACGCAGTATTTT. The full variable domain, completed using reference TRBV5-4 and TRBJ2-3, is ETGVTQSPTHLIKTRGQQVTLRCSSQSGHNTVSWYQQALGQGPQFIFQYYREEENGRGNFPPRFSGLQFPNYSSELNVNALELDDSALYLCASSLRKGRGGRAATQYFGPGTRLTVL.

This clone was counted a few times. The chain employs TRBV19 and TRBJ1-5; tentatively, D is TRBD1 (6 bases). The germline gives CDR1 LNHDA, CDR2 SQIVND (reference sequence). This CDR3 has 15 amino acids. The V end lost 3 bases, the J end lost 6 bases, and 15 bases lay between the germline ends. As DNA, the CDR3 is TGTGCCAGTAGTATCCACAGGGAAGTGGGTCAGCCCCAGCATTTT. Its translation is CASSIHREVGQPQHF.

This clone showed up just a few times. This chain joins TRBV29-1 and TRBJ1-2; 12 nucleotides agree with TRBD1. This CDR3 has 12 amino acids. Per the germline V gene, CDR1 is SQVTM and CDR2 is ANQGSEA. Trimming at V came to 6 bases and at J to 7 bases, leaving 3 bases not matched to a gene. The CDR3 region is CSVGTGGSGYTF. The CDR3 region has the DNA TGCAGCGTGGGGACAGGGGGCTCTGGCTACACCTTC.

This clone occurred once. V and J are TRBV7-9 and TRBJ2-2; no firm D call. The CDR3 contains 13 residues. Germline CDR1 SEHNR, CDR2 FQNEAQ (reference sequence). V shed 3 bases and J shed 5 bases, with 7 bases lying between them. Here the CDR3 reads CASSFGDTGELFF. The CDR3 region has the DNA TGTGCCAGCAGCTTTGGGGATACCGGGGAGCTGTTTTTT.

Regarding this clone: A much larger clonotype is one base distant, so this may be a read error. CDR3 residues: CASTLDRTNYGYTF. The CDR3 DNA reads as TGTGCCAGCACCTTAGACAGGACTAACTATGGCTACACCTTC. The V gene is TRBV6-5, the J gene TRBJ1-2, with D possibly being TRBD1 (6 bases). The CDR3 contains 14 residues. Germline CDR1 MNHEY, CDR2 SVGAGI. V was cut by 7 bases and J by 0 bases, with 12 bases left in between.

CDR3 coding DNA: TGTGCCAGCAGTTCAACTGTTAATTCACCCCTCCACTTT. This sequence encodes CASSSTVNSPLHF. The J gene is TRBJ1-6, the V gene TRBV12-3 or TRBV12-4; D is undetermined. Trimming removed 4 bases from V and 6 bases from J, with 7 bases in between. The CDR3 contains 13 residues.

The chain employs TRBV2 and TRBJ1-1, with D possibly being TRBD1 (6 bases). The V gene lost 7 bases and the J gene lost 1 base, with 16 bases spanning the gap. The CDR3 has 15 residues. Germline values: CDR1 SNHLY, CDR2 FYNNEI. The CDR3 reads CASTGDIGWNTEAFF. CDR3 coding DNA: TGTGCCAGCACTGGGGACATCGGCTGGAACACTGAAGCTTTCTTT.

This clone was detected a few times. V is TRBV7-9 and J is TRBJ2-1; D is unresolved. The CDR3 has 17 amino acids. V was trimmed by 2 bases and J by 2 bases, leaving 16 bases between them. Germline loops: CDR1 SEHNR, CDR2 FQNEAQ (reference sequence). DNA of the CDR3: TGTGCCAGCAGCTTAAGATCAGCCAGGCTGACCTACAATGAGCAGTTCTTC. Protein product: CASSLRSARLTYNEQFF.

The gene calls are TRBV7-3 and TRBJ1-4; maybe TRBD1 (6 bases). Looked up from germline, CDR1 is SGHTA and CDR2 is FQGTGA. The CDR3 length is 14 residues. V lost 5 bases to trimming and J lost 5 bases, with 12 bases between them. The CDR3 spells CASSLGGANEKLFF. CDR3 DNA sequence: TGTGCCAGCAGCCTCGGGGGGGCCAATGAAAAACTGTTTTTT.

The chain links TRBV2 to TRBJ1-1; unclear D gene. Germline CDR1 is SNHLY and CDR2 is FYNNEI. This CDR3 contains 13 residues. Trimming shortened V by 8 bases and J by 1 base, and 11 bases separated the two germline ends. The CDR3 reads CASGMWGNTEAFF. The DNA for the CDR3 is TGTGCCAGCGGGATGTGGGGGAACACTGAAGCTTTCTTT.

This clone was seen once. The CDR3 reads CASSPSSDYGYTF. The CDR3 DNA is TGTGCCAGCAGCCCCTCATCGGACTATGGCTACACCTTC. The chain couples TRBV7-2 to TRBJ1-2; no definite D call. The CDR3 totals 13 residues. With 5 bases removed from V and 3 bases from J, the gap between germline ends came to 10 bases. Germline loops: CDR1 SGHTA, CDR2 FQGNSA.

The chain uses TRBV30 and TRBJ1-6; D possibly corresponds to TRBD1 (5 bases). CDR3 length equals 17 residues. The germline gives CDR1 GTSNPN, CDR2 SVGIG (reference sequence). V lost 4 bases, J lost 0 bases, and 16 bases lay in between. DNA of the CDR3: TGTGCCTGGACCCGGGGGGGGATAAGCTCCTATAATTCACCCCTCCACTTT. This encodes CAWTRGGISSYNSPLHF.

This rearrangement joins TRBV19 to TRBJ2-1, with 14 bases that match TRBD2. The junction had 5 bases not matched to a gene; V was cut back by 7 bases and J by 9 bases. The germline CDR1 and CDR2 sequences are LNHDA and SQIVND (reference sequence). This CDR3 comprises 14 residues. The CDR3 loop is CASKGLAGAVEQFF. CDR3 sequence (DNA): TGTGCCAGTAAGGGACTAGCGGGAGCGGTTGAGCAGTTCTTC.

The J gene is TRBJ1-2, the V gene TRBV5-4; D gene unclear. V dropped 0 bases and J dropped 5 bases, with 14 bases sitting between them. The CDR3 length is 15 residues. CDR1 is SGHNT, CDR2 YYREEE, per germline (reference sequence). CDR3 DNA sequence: TGTGCCAGCAGCTTGGATGTGACAACTTTTTATGGCTACACCTTC. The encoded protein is CASSLDVTTFYGYTF.